Presented here are 29 T cell receptor beta chains from one specimen sequenced in a study of metastatic and nonmetastatic thyroid tumors. Among the patients, none had received any treatment before thyroid surgery. TCRdb reanalyzed the PCR reads via MiXCR. The sample lists around 40,000 clones, more than 25% seen once, with roughly 9.1% in the top ten. Specimen: blood. All receptors derive from a female donor with papillary thyroid cancer or a benign thyroid nodule (not recorded which). Some clones in this sample may be carry-over from other donors' samples.

This clone was counted many times. The V and J genes are TRBV20-1 and TRBJ2-4; tentatively, D is TRBD2 (7 bases). V was cut by 6 bases and J by 0 bases, with 30 bases left in between. Germline CDR1 DFQATT, CDR2 SNEGSKA (reference sequence). The CDR3 is made up of 20 amino acids. The CDR3 protein is CSAQPLGGEGVYPAKNIQYF. The DNA of the CDR3 is TGCAGTGCCCAACCCCTAGGGGGGGAGGGTGTCTACCCAGCCAAAAACATTCAGTACTTC.

This clone appeared many times. V and J are TRBV24-1 and TRBJ2-3; TRBD1 aligns across 7 bases. In germline, CDR1 is KGHDR, CDR2 SFDVKD. The junction had 10 bases not matched to a gene; V was cut back by 4 bases and J by 1 base. CDR3 length equals 17 residues. CDR3 DNA sequence: TGTGCCACCAGTGAACCCAAGGGGGACAGAGGCACAGATACGCAGTATTTT. Protein: CATSEPKGDRGTDTQYF.

In this sample, this clone turned up many times. Other DNA variants within this sample encode the same CDR3. This chain connects TRBV19 to TRBJ1-5; D possibly corresponds to TRBD1 (6 bases). V was cut by 0 bases and J by 6 bases, with 12 bases left in between. The CDR3 totals 15 residues. Germline values: CDR1 LNHDA, CDR2 SQIVND (reference sequence). The DNA of the CDR3 is TGTGCCAGTAGTATAGAGGGCAGGGGAAGTCAGCCCCAGCATTTT. It specifies CASSIEGRGSQPQHF.

This clone was detected ten times or more. This chain connects TRBV25-1 to TRBJ2-1; TRBD2 is a possible D gene (6 bases). Trimming removed 6 bases at V and 10 bases at J, with 10 bases between. The germline V gene has CDR1 MGHDK and CDR2 SYGVNS. CDR3 length: 11 amino acids. CDR3 bases: TGTGCCAGCAGCCTTAGCGGAGAGCAGTTCTTC. Its protein product is CASSLSGEQFF.

This clone occurred a few times. V is TRBV6-2 or TRBV6-3 and J is TRBJ1-4; 7 nucleotides agree with TRBD1. This CDR3 is 11 amino acids long. Germline trimming cut 5 bases from V and 13 bases from J; bases unmatched to any gene: 4. Germline-derived CDR1 and CDR2 are MNHEY and SVGEGT. The CDR3 region is CASSTQGGLFF. CDR3 bases: TGTGCCAGCAGTACCCAGGGGGGACTGTTTTTT.

This sequence joins TRBV4-3 and TRBJ1-6; a weak D match, TRBD1 (5 bases). Germline CDR1 reads LGHNA; CDR2 reads YSLEER. The CDR3 is 15 residues long. V dropped 0 bases and J dropped 6 bases, with 9 bases sitting between them. The CDR3 nucleotides are TGCGCCAGCAGCCAAGATGAGGGGACTAATTCACCCCTCCACTTT. Translated, it gives CASSQDEGTNSPLHF.

The table lists this clone with a few counts. The chain carries TRBV2 and TRBJ2-7, with TRBD1 as a possible D gene (6 bases). In germline, CDR1 is SNHLY, CDR2 FYNNEI. There are 15 residues in the CDR3. V shed 2 bases and J shed 3 bases, with 14 bases lying between them. CDR3 protein: CASSEPWKGDYEQYF. In DNA, the CDR3 is TGTGCCAGCAGTGAACCTTGGAAGGGGGACTACGAGCAGTACTTC.

The rearrangement links TRBV11-1 to TRBJ2-1, with D perhaps TRBD1 (5 bases). V was cut by 0 bases and J by 6 bases, with 9 bases left in between. CDR1 SGHAT and CDR2 FQDESV come from the germline V gene (reference sequence). This CDR3 is 14 amino acids long. The CDR3 nucleotides are TGTGCCAGCAGCTTAGCGCAGGGTCCCAATGAGCAGTTCTTC. This translates into CASSLAQGPNEQFF. Together with reference TRBV11-1 and TRBJ2-1, the CDR3 gives the full variable domain: EAEVAQSPRYKITEKSQAVAFWCDPISGHATLYWYRQILGQGPELLVQFQDESVVDDSQLPKDRFSAERLKGVDSTLKIQPAELGDSAMYLCASSLAQGPNEQFFGPGTRLTVL.

This clone occurred many times. V and J are TRBV4-2 and TRBJ2-5; D may be TRBD2 (8 bases). Trimming took off 6 bases at V and 3 bases at J, with 17 bases between the two ends. The CDR3 length is 15 residues. From germline, CDR1 is LGHNA and CDR2 YNFKEQ. CDR3 sequence reads: CASRRGGQTEETQYF. The CDR3 region has the DNA TGTGCCAGCAGACGGGGGGGACAGACCGAAGAGACCCAGTACTTC.

The chain links TRBV3-1 to TRBJ1-2; no firm D call. V lost 0 bases to trimming and J lost 0 bases, with 11 bases between them. Germline-derived CDR1 and CDR2 are LGHDT and YNNKEL (reference sequence). The CDR3 runs 16 residues. CDR3 residues: CASSQDRVNPNYGYTF. The DNA of the CDR3 is TGTGCCAGCAGCCAAGATCGTGTGAATCCTAACTATGGCTACACCTTC. Combining the CDR3 with reference TRBV3-1 and TRBJ1-2 gives the whole variable domain DTAVSQTPKYLVTQMGNDKSIKCEQNLGHDTMYWYKQDSKKFLKIMFSYNNKELIINETVPNRFSPKSPDKAHLNLHINSLELGDSAVYFCASSQDRVNPNYGYTFGSGTRLTVV.

V and J are TRBV6-2 or TRBV6-3 and TRBJ1-1, with TRBD1 as a possible D gene (6 bases). Germline CDR1 is MNHEY and CDR2 is SVGEGT. Trimming removed 5 bases at V and 7 bases at J, with 8 bases between. The CDR3 covers 11 residues. The CDR3 DNA is TGTGCCAGCAGTGACAGGCGTGAAGCTTTCTTT. Residues: CASSDRREAFF.

This clone was detected ten times or more. The chain carries TRBV6-1 and TRBJ1-2; D gene ambiguous. The CDR3 extends over 14 amino acids. Trimming shortened V by 1 base and J by 8 bases, and 14 bases separated the two germline ends. Germline V lookup: CDR1 MNHNS, CDR2 SASEGT. The CDR3 coding sequence is TGTGCCAGCAGTGAAGGGGCCGGTGGGGAAGGCTACACCTTC. Protein product: CASSEGAGGEGYTF.

The chain carries TRBV19 and TRBJ1-5; no reliable D call. V lost 8 bases, J lost 2 bases, and 13 bases lay in between. CDR1 and CDR2 from the germline V gene are LNHDA and SQIVND (reference sequence). The CDR3 totals 14 residues. CDR3 sequence reads: CASPWTARNQPQHF. Written as DNA, the CDR3 is TGTGCCAGTCCCTGGACCGCCCGCAATCAGCCCCAGCATTTT.

The V and J genes are TRBV5-1 and TRBJ1-6; 7 positions agree with TRBD1. Germline loops: CDR1 SGHRS, CDR2 YFSETQ. CDR3 length: 14 residues. After removal of 4 bases from V and 4 bases from J, the junction contained 2 bases not matched to a gene. The CDR3 nucleotides read TGCGCCAGCAGCGCAGGGGGGTATAATTCACCCCTCCACTTT. Translated: CASSAGGYNSPLHF.

V gene TRBV27 combines with J gene TRBJ2-7, with D unresolved. V shed 5 bases and J shed 0 bases, with 11 bases lying between them. The CDR3 spans 14 residues. CDR1 and CDR2 from the germline V gene are MNHEY and SMNVEV (reference sequence). The CDR3 sequence is CASSKSPPSYEQYF. The CDR3 coding sequence is TGTGCCAGCAGTAAGTCGCCTCCCTCCTACGAGCAGTACTTC.

The gene calls are TRBV5-6 and TRBJ2-3, with 8 bases fitting TRBD2. Germline V gene lookup returns CDR1 SGHDT and CDR2 YYEEEE. The CDR3 consists of 17 residues. V was clipped by 1 base and J by 15 bases; unmatched bases: 22. The CDR3 bases are TGTGCCAGCAGCTTGTTACTAGCGGTTGTGAGCACAGATATGCATTATTTT. Translated: CASSLLLAVVSTDMHYF. Full variable domain (rest looked up from reference TRBV5-6 and TRBJ2-3): DAGVTQSPTHLIKTRGQQVTLRCSPKSGHDTVSWYQQALGQGPQFIFQYYEEEERQRGNFPDRFSGHQFPNYSSELNVNALLLGDSALYLCASSLLLAVVSTDMHYFGPGTRLTVL.

This clone has ten or more counts. The J gene is TRBJ2-4, the V gene TRBV11-1, with D possibly being TRBD1 (5 bases). The CDR3 loop spans 12 amino acids. Germline V lookup: CDR1 SGHAT, CDR2 FQDESV (reference sequence). With 3 bases removed from V and 5 bases from J, the gap between germline ends came to 5 bases. CDR3 protein: CASSFRENIQYF. CDR3 bases: TGTGCCAGCAGCTTCAGGGAAAACATTCAGTACTTC.

The CDR3 DNA sequence: TGTGCCAGCAGCTTAGGGCGGACAACCCGGCGGGATACCCAGTACTTC. Protein product: CASSLGRTTRRDTQYF. This rearrangement joins TRBV7-2 to TRBJ2-5, with TRBD2 as a possible D gene (6 bases). V dropped 1 base and J dropped 8 bases, with 20 bases sitting between them. The CDR3 spans 16 residues. The germline gives CDR1 SGHTA, CDR2 FQGNSA.

V gene TRBV7-8 combines with J gene TRBJ2-1; no definite D call. V shed 5 bases and J shed 4 bases, with 12 bases lying between them. Germline CDR1 and CDR2: SGHVS and FQNEAQ. The CDR3 is 14 amino acids. The CDR3 is CASSPGAAYNEQFF. CDR3 DNA: TGTGCCAGCAGCCCCGGTGCTGCTTACAATGAGCAGTTCTTC.

This clone showed up many times. The chain uses TRBV28 and TRBJ1-4; maybe TRBD1 (5 bases). CDR1 and CDR2 from the germline V gene are MDHEN and SYDVKM. Trimming left V 3 bases short and J 14 bases short, with 10 bases between. The CDR3 length is 11 residues. The CDR3: CASSFEQVLFF. The CDR3 nucleotides are TGTGCCAGCAGTTTTGAACAGGTTCTGTTTTTT.

The chain employs TRBV2 and TRBJ1-6; possible D gene TRBD1, 6 bases. This CDR3 is 15 amino acids long. Trimming stripped 6 bases from V and 6 bases from J, with 15 bases between. Germline assignment: CDR1 SNHLY and CDR2 FYNNEI. The CDR3 loop reads CASSSERGGNSPLHF. Here the CDR3 DNA reads TGTGCCAGCAGCTCGGAGAGGGGGGGTAATTCACCCCTCCACTTT.

Judged by abundance, this clone is medium-sized. The chain has TRBV6-1 and TRBJ2-7, with a weak D call TRBD1 (5 bases). V lost 4 bases and J lost 3, with 13 bases in between. From germline, CDR1 is MNHNS and CDR2 SASEGT. The CDR3 runs to 14 residues. The CDR3 is CASSAAGLDYEQYF. The CDR3 nucleotides are TGTGCCAGCAGTGCGGCAGGGCTGGACTACGAGCAGTACTTC.

The chain uses TRBV12-3 or TRBV12-4 and TRBJ2-7; D is unresolved. Trimming cost V 6 bases and J 0 bases, with 6 bases left between them. The CDR3 covers 12 residues. The CDR3 DNA is TGTGCCAGCAGCTCAAGCTCCTACGAGCAGTACTTC. Its protein product is CASSSSSYEQYF.

This clone was recorded at least ten times. V is TRBV2 and J is TRBJ2-5; D not resolved. This CDR3 contains 13 residues. V was shortened by 4 bases and J by 2 bases, with 8 bases between the two germline ends. Germline-derived CDR1 and CDR2 are SNHLY and FYNNEI. The CDR3 nucleotides read TGTGCCAGCAGTGGGGAACGTCAAGAGACCCAGTACTTC. Translating it yields CASSGERQETQYF. Variable domain in full (rest from reference TRBV2 and TRBJ2-5): EPEVTQTPSHQVTQMGQEVILRCVPISNHLYFYWYRQILGQKVEFLVSFYNNEISEKSEIFDDQFSVERPDGSNFTLKIRSTKLEDSAMYFCASSGERQETQYFGPGTRLLVL.

This clone was observed many times. This chain links TRBV5-1 with TRBJ1-5; maybe TRBD1 (5 bases). The V and J ends lost 6 bases and 0 bases respectively, with 13 bases between them. Germline CDR1 and CDR2: SGHRS and YFSETQ. This CDR3 has 15 amino acids. The CDR3 nucleotides are TGCGCCAGCAATTCAAGGGGCTATAGCAATCAGCCCCAGCATTTT. It translates to CASNSRGYSNQPQHF.

This clone was found many times. V and J are TRBV20-1 and TRBJ2-7, with TRBD1 matching over 9 bases. Germline values: CDR1 DFQATT, CDR2 SNEGSKA (reference sequence). This CDR3 is built from 15 residues. Trimming took 0 bases from V and 9 from J; bases not matched to a gene: 12. This chain's CDR3 is CSARDLGQGHFLQYF. In nucleotides, the CDR3 is TGCAGTGCTAGAGATTTGGGACAGGGCCACTTTTTGCAGTACTTC.

The gene calls are TRBV18 and TRBJ2-1; perhaps TRBD1 as D (6 bases). Germline V CDR1 and CDR2: KGHSH, LQKENI. This CDR3 contains 11 residues. V was trimmed by 3 bases and J by 13 bases, leaving 10 bases between them. CDR3 sequence reads: CASSPRGGQFF. The CDR3 nucleotides read TGTGCCAGCTCACCGCGTGGGGGCCAGTTCTTC.

This clone was counted ten times or more. This chain joins TRBV27 and TRBJ2-1; 12 bases are shared with TRBD2. CDR1 and CDR2 (germline): MNHEY, SMNVEV (reference sequence). V trimming: 7 bases; J trimming: 4 bases; junction bases outside the gene matches: 8. The CDR3 has 16 residues. CDR3 coding DNA: TGTGCCAGCAAGACCTCCGGGACTAGCGGGTACAATGAGCAGTTCTTC. Translation gives CASKTSGTSGYNEQFF.

This clone was seen a single time. Here the CDR3 reads CAWTSGFNTEAFF. The CDR3 DNA reads TGTGCCTGGACCTCCGGATTTAACACTGAAGCTTTCTTT. The chain employs TRBV30 and TRBJ1-1; no firm D call. The germline V gene encodes CDR1 GTSNPN and CDR2 SVGIG (reference sequence). The CDR3 runs to 13 residues. V was shortened by 4 bases and J by 2 bases, with 11 bases between the two germline ends.